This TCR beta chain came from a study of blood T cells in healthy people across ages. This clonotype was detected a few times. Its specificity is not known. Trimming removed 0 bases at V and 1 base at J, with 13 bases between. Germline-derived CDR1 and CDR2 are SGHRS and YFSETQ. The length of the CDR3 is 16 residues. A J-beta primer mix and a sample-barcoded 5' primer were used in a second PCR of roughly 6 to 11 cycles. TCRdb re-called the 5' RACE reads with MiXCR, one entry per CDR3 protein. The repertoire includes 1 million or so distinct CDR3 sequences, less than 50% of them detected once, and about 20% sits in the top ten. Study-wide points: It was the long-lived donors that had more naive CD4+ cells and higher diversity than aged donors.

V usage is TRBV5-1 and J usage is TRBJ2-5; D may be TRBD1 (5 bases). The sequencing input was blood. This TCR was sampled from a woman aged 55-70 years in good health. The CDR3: CASSLGNQGPQETQYF. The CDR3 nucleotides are TGCGCCAGCAGCTTGGGAAACCAGGGTCCCCAAGAGACCCAGTACTTC.